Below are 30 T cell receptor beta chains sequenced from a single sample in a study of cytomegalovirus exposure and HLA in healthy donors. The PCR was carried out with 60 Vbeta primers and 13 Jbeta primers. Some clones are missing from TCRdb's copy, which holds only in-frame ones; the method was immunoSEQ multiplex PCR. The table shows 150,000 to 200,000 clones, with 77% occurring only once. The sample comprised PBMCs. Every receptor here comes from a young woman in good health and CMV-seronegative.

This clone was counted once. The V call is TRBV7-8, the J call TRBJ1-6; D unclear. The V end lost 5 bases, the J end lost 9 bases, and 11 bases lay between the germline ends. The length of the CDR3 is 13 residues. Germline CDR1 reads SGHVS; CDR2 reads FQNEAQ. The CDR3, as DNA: TGTGCCAGCAGCCGGGATTTGGGTTCACCCCTCCACTTT. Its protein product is CASSRDLGSPLHF.

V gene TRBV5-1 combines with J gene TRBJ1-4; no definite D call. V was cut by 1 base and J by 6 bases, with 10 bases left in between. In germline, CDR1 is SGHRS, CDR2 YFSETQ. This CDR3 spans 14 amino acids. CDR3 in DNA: TGCGCCAGCAGCTTGTTCGGGTCAGATGAAAAACTGTTTTTT. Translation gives CASSLFGSDEKLFF. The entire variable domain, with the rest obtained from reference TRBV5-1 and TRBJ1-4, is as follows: KAGVTQTPRYLIKTRGQQVTLSCSPISGHRSVSWYQQTPGQGLQFLFEYFSETQRNKGNFPGRFSGRQFSNSRSEMNVSTLELGDSALYLCASSLFGSDEKLFFGSGTQLSVL.

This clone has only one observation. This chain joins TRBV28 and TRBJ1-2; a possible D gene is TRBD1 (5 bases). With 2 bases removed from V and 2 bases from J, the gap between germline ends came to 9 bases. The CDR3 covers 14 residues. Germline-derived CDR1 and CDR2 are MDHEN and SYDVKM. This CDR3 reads CASSLGPGNYGYTF. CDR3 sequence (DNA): TGTGCCAGCAGTTTAGGTCCAGGGAACTATGGCTACACCTTC.

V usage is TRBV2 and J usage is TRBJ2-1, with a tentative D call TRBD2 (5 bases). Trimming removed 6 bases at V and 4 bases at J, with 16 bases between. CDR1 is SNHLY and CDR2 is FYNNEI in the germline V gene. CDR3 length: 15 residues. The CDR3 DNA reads TGTGCCAGCAGCGGAAGCGGCCACACTTACAATGAGCAGTTCTTC. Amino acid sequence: CASSGSGHTYNEQFF.

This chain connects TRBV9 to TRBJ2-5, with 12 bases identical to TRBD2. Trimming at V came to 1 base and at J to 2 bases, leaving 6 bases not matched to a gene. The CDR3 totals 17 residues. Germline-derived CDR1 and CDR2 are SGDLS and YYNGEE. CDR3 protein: CASSVNLGLAGQETQYF. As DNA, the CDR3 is TGTGCCAGCAGCGTAAATTTAGGACTAGCGGGACAAGAGACCCAGTACTTC.

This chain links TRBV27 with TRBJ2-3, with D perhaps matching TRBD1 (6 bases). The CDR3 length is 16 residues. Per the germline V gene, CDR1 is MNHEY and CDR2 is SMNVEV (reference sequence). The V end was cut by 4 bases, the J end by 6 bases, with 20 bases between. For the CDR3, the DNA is TGTGCCAGCAGTTCTTCCCCCGGGACAATACAGGATACGCAGTATTTT. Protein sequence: CASSSSPGTIQDTQYF.

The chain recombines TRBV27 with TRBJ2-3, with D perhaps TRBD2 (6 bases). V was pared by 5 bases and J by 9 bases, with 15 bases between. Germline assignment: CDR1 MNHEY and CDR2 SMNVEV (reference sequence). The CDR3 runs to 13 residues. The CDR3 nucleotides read TGTGCCAGCAGTCCTCCGGGAGCGGAAACGCAGTATTTT. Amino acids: CASSPPGAETQYF.

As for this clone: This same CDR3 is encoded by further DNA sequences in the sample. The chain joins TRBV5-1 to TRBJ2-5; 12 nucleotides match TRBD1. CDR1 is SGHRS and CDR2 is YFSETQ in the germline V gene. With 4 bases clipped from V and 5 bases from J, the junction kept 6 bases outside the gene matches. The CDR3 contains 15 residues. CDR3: CASSPGDRGRETQYF. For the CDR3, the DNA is TGCGCCAGCAGCCCGGGGGACAGGGGGCGGGAGACCCAGTACTTC. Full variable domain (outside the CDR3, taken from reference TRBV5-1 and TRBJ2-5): KAGVTQTPRYLIKTRGQQVTLSCSPISGHRSVSWYQQTPGQGLQFLFEYFSETQRNKGNFPGRFSGRQFSNSRSEMNVSTLELGDSALYLCASSPGDRGRETQYFGPGTRLLVL.

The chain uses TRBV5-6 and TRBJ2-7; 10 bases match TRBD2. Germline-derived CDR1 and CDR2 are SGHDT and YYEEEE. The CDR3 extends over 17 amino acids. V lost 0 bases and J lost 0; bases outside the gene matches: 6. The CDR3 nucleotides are TGTGCCAGCAGCTTGGAGCGCGGACTAGCGGTCTCCTACGAGCAGTACTTC. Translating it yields CASSLERGLAVSYEQYF. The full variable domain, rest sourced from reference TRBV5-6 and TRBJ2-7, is DAGVTQSPTHLIKTRGQQVTLRCSPKSGHDTVSWYQQALGQGPQFIFQYYEEEERQRGNFPDRFSGHQFPNYSSELNVNALLLGDSALYLCASSLERGLAVSYEQYFGPGTRLTVT.

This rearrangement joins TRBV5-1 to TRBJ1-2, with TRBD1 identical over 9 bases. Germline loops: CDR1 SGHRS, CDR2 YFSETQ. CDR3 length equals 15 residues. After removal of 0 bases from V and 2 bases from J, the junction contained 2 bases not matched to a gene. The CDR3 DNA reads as TGCGCCAGCAGCTTGGCCGGGACAGGGAACTATGGCTACACCTTC. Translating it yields CASSLAGTGNYGYTF.

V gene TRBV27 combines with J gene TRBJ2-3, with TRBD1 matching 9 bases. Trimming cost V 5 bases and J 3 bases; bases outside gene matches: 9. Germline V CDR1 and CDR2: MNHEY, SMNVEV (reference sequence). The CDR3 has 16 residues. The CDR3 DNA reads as TGTGCCAGCAGTCTTAATCCGGGACAGGGAACAGATACGCAGTATTTT. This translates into CASSLNPGQGTDTQYF.

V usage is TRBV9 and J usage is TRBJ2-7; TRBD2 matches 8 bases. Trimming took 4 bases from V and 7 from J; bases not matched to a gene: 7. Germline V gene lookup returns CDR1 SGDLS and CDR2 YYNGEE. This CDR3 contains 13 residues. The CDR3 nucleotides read TGTGCCAGCAGCTCTCGCGGGGGGCGGGAGCAGTACTTC. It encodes CASSSRGGREQYF.

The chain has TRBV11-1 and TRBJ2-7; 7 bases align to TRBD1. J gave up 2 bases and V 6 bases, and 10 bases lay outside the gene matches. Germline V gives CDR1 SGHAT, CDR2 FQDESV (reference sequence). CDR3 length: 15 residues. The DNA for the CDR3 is TGTGCCAGCAGACCCAGACAGGGCTTTCCCTACGAGCAGTACTTC. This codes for CASRPRQGFPYEQYF. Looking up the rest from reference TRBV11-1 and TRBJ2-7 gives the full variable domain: EAEVAQSPRYKITEKSQAVAFWCDPISGHATLYWYRQILGQGPELLVQFQDESVVDDSQLPKDRFSAERLKGVDSTLKIQPAELGDSAMYLCASRPRQGFPYEQYFGPGTRLTVT.

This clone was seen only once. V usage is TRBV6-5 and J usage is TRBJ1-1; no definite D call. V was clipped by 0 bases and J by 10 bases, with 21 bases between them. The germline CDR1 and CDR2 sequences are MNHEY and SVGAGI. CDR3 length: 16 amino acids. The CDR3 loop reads CASSYSTGRIESRAFF. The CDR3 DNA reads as TGTGCCAGCAGTTACTCGACGGGTAGGATTGAATCTCGAGCTTTCTTT.

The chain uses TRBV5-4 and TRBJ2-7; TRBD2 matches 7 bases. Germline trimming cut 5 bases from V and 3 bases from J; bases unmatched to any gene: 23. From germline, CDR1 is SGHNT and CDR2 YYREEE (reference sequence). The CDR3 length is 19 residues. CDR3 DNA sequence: TGTGCCAGCAGACCGGGACTAACCCTTTCCACGTCAACAATCTACGAGCAGTACTTC. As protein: CASRPGLTLSTSTIYEQYF.

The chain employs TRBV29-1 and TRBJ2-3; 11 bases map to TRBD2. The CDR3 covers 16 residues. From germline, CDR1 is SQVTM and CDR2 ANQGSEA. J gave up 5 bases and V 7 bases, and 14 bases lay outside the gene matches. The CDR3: CSAEGAGLAALDTQYF. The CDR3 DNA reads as TGCAGCGCCGAAGGAGCGGGACTAGCGGCCTTAGATACGCAGTATTTT.

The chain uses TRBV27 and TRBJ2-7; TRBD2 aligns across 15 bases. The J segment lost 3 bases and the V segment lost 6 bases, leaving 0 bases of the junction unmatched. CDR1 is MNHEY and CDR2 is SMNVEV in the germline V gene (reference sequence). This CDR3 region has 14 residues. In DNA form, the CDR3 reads TGTGCCAGCAGGGGACTAGCGGGAGGCTACGAGCAGTACTTC. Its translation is CASRGLAGGYEQYF.

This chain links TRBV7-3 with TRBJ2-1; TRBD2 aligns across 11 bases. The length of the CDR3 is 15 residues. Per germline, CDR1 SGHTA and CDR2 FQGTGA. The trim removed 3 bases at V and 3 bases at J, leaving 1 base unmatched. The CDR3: CASSFSGGVYNEQFF. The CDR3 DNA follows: TGTGCCAGCAGCTTTAGCGGGGGGGTCTACAATGAGCAGTTCTTC.

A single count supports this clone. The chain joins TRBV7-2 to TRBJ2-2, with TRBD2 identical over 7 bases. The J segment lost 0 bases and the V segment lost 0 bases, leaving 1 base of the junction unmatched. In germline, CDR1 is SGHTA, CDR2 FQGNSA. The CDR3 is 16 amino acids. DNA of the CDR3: TGTGCCAGCAGCTTAGCCGGGGGGACGAACACCGGGGAGCTGTTTTTT. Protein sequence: CASSLAGGTNTGELFF. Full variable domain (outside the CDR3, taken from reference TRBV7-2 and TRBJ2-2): GAGVSQSPSNKVTEKGKDVELRCDPISGHTALYWYRQSLGQGLEFLIYFQGNSAPDKSGLPSDRFSAERTGGSVSTLTIQRTQQEDSAVYLCASSLAGGTNTGELFFGEGSRLTVL.

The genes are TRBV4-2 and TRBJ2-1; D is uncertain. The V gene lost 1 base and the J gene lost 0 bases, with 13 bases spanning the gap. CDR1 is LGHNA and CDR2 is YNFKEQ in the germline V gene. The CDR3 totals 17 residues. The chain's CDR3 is CASSQVNLPSSYNEQFF. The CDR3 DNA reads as TGTGCCAGCAGCCAAGTTAATCTCCCGAGCTCCTACAATGAGCAGTTCTTC.

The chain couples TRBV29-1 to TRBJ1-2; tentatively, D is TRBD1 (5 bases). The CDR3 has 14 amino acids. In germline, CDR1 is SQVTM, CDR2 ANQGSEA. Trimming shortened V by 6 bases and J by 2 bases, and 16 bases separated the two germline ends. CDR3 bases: TGCAGCGTCCTCAGGGATCTTGGCAACTATGGCTACACCTTC. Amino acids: CSVLRDLGNYGYTF.

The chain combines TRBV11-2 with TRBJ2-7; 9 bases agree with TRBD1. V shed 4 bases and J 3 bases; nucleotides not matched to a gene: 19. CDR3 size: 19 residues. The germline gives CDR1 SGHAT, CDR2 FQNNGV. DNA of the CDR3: TGTGCCAGCAGCTCCCCAGTAGGAATCCGGGACAGGGACAGCTACGAGCAGTACTTC. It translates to CASSSPVGIRDRDSYEQYF.

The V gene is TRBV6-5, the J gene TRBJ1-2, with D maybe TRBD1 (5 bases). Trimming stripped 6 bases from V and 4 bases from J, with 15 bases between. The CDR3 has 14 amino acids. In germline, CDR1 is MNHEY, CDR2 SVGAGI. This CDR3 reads CASRRRGLSYGYTF. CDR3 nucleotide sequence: TGTGCCAGCAGGAGAAGGGGTTTAAGCTATGGCTACACCTTC.

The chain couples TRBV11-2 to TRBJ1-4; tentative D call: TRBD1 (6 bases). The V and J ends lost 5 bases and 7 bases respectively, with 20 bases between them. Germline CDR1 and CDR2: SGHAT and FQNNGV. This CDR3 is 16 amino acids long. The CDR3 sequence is CASSPSNRVVSEKLFF. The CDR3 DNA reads TGTGCCAGCAGCCCCTCCAACAGGGTCGTTTCTGAAAAACTGTTTTTT.

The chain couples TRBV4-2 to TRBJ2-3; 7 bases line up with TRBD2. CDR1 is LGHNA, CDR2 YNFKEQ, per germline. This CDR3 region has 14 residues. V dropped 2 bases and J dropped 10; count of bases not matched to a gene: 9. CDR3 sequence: CASSQTGTNLPQYF. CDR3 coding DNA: TGTGCCAGCAGCCAAACCGGGACTAACCTTCCGCAGTATTTT.

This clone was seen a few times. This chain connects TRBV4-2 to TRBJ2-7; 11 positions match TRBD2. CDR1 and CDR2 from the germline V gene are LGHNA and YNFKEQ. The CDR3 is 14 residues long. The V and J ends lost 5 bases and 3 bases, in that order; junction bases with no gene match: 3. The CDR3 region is CASSAGLAGYEQYF. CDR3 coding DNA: TGTGCCAGCAGCGCCGGACTAGCGGGCTACGAGCAGTACTTC.

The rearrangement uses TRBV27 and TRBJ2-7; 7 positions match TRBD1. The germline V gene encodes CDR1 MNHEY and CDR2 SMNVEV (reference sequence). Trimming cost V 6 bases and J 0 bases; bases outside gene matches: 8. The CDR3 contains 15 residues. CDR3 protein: CASRKGQSSSYEQYF. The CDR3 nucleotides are TGTGCCAGCAGGAAGGGACAGTCTAGCTCCTACGAGCAGTACTTC.

The CDR3 bases are TGTGCCAGCAGTCCCCCCTCGGGGGGGTACACTGAAGCTTTCTTT. Amino acids: CASSPPSGGYTEAFF. J is TRBJ1-1 and V is TRBV28, with D possibly TRBD1 on 5 matching bases. Trimming shortened V by 5 bases and J by 3 bases, and 16 bases separated the two germline ends. Germline V lookup: CDR1 MDHEN, CDR2 SYDVKM. The CDR3 spans 15 residues. The full variable domain, in which reference TRBV28 and TRBJ1-1 provide the parts outside the CDR3, is DVKVTQSSRYLVKRTGEKVFLECVQDMDHENMFWYRQDPGLGLRLIYFSYDVKMKEKGDIPEGYSVSREKKERFSLILESASTNQTSMYLCASSPPSGGYTEAFFGQGTRLTVV.

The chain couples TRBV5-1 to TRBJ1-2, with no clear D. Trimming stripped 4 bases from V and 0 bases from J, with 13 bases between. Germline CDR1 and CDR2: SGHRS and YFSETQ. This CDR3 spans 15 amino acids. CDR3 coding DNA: TGCGCCAGCAGCCCTGGGTTTGGAGCTAACTATGGCTACACCTTC. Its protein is CASSPGFGANYGYTF.

Written as DNA, the CDR3 is TGCGCCAGCAGCCAGTCACAGGGATCCGGGTACGAGCAGTACTTC. Amino acids: CASSQSQGSGYEQYF. The rearrangement uses TRBV4-1 and TRBJ2-7, with a possible D match to TRBD1 (6 bases). Germline values: CDR1 MGHRA, CDR2 YSYEKL. With 3 bases removed from V and 4 bases from J, the gap between germline ends came to 16 bases. This CDR3 is 15 amino acids long.